This TCR beta chain emerged from a study of OX40 agonist ivuxolimab in advanced cancers. Background for the entire study: Ivuxolimab, which targeted the costimulatory receptor OX40 (CD134), was an agonistic, fully human IgG2 monoclonal antibody. The paper describes the monotherapy dose-escalation part (N of about 50 patients) of the phase I trial of ivuxolimab. In the dose-escalation cohort, around four fifths of patients were male, and the mean age was roughly 56 years with a range of roughly 20 to 80. The point of sequencing TCRbeta in the periphery was to test whether ivuxolimab changed TCR sequence diversity and drove clonal T-cell expansion. Of the approximately 53 patients in dose escalation, 19 had hepatocellular carcinoma, about 15 had melanoma, 9 had renal cell carcinoma and 9 had head and neck cancer. Intravenous ivuxolimab was administered to patients every 2 weeks at six dose levels: 0.01, 0.1, 0.3, 1.5, 3 and 10 mg/kg. Partial responses occurred in three dose-escalation patients, of whom one had hepatocellular carcinoma and two had cutaneous melanoma. Patients were allowed to have had prior anti-PD-1, anti-PD-L1 or anti-CTLA-4 therapy, and approximately 41% of the dose-escalation patients had previously received checkpoint inhibitors.

Patients with a history of autoimmune disease or receiving systemic immunosuppression were excluded from the trial. Peripheral blood for TCR sequencing was collected from all dose cohorts at baseline, on cycle 4 day 1, and on cycle 7 day 1. The samples were drawn from a first-in-human, open-label, multicenter phase I dose-escalation trial of ivuxolimab. Adults with locally advanced or metastatic melanoma, renal cell carcinoma, hepatocellular carcinoma or head and neck squamous cell carcinoma were enrolled in the trial. Before TCR sequencing, CD4+ T cells and CD8+ T cells from peripheral blood were sorted into separate populations. To sequence the TCRbeta CDR3 region, genomic DNA was isolated from the sorted cells. The immunoSEQ Assay was used to sequence the TCRbeta CDR3 regions. Here the immuneACCESS table is served through TCRdb, limited to in-frame sequences with V and J called. Missing clones are a known gap in these copies; in checked studies unresolved V genes cover under half, and the rest lacks a known reason. This sample comprises around 67,000 clones, roughly nine tenths of them detected only once. The ten largest account for approximately 1.3% of the sample.

The investigation overall reported the following: On average, CD8+ T cells showed more expanded clones than CD4+ T cells after ivuxolimab. Low levels of normalized T-cell clonal expansion were also seen in some nonresponding patients. At doses from 0.1 to 3.0 mg/kg, clonal expansion was seen in both CD4+ and CD8+ blood T cells between baseline and week 6. The antigen specificity of the clonally expanded peripheral T cells was not determined. In the 0.1-3.0 mg/kg groups, partial responders had among the lowest normalized peripheral clonal expansion, particularly in CD8+ T cells.

Note on this clone: Its specific antigen is unknown. Base quality data are lacking; no much larger clone is found one base away.

Counted from cysteine to phenylalanine, this CDR3 has 16 amino acids. Here the CDR3 DNA is all that survives: 48 bases in frame from base 1. CDR1 and CDR2 (SGHVS, FNYEAQ) derive from the germline V gene. V is cut back by 4 bases and J by 1 base, with 8 bases in the junction unmatched. This TCR came from an adult with an advanced solid tumor such as melanoma, head and neck, liver or kidney cancer. Here the chain combines TRBV7-6 and TRBJ2-5; the central 8 bases match TRBD2. The sample here was CD4+ or CD8+ T cells sorted from blood, taken in a trial of the OX40 agonist ivuxolimab. The CDR3 reads as follows: CASSSQTSARQETQYF. The nucleotide sequence is TGTGCCAGCAGCTCTCAGACTAGCGCTCGCCAAGAGACCCAGTACTTC.